Listed here are 15 T cell receptor beta chains from one sample, sequenced in a study of blood T cells in healthy people across ages. Through a sample-barcoded 5' primer and a J-beta primer mix, a second PCR was run for roughly 6 to 11 cycles. TCRdb ran MiXCR on the 5' RACE reads and lists one entry per CDR3 protein. This table has about 1.7 million distinct CDR3 sequences, 28% appearing once. Material for sequencing was blood. Source of these receptors: a woman aged 25 to 39 in good health.

This clonotype is a singleton in its sample. V is TRBV20-1 and J is TRBJ2-7; the match to TRBD2 covers 15 bases. The J call may be faulty, since TRBJ2-5 better matches the DNA end. There are 16 residues in the CDR3. Germline V CDR1 and CDR2: DFQATT, SNEGSKA (reference sequence). This chain's CDR3 is CSARRTSGGVGETQYF. Written as DNA, the CDR3 is TGCAGTGCTAGACGGACTAGCGGGGGGGTCGGGGAGACCCAGTACTTC.

This sequence joins TRBV3-1 and TRBJ1-2; no clear D. V was pared by 6 bases and J by 2 bases, with 10 bases between. Per the germline V gene, CDR1 is LGHDT and CDR2 is YNNKEL (reference sequence). This CDR3 is built from 13 residues. The CDR3 is CASSRDANYGYTF. CDR3 sequence (DNA): TGTGCCAGCAGTCGAGACGCGAACTATGGCTACACCTTC.

At least ten counts were recorded for this clonotype. The chain couples TRBV15 to TRBJ2-7; no definite D call. The CDR3 is made up of 15 amino acids. The germline CDR1 and CDR2 sequences are LNHNV and YYDKDF (reference sequence). The V gene lost 3 bases and the J gene lost 2 bases, with 14 bases spanning the gap. The CDR3 loop is CATSRTRVGPYEQYF. CDR3 DNA sequence: TGTGCCACCAGCAGGACCCGGGTAGGACCCTACGAGCAGTACTTC.

This clonotype appeared many times. This chain joins TRBV12-5 and TRBJ2-1, with unresolved D. From germline, CDR1 is LGHNT and CDR2 FRNRAP. Trimming stripped 6 bases from V and 7 bases from J, with 10 bases between. The CDR3 sequence is 12 residues long. This CDR3 is CASGAPRNEQFF. CDR3 DNA: TGTGCTAGTGGCGCACCTCGGAATGAGCAGTTCTTC.

Points on this clonotype: A single base separates this from a much larger clone, so it may be a read error. This chain joins TRBV2 and TRBJ2-1; 13 nucleotides agree with TRBD2. This CDR3 spans 15 amino acids. V was clipped by 6 bases and J by 10 bases; unmatched bases: 9. The germline CDR1 and CDR2 sequences are SNHLY and FYNNEI. The CDR3 bases are TGTGCCAGCAGCCAAATAGGACTAGCGGGGGACGAGCAGTTCTTC. The encoded protein is CASSQIGLAGDEQFF. Combining the CDR3 with reference TRBV2 and TRBJ2-1 gives the whole variable domain EPEVTQTPSHQVTQMGQEVILRCVPISNHLYFYWYRQILGQKVEFLVSFYNNEISEKSEIFDDQFSVERPDGSNFTLKIRSTKLEDSAMYFCASSQIGLAGDEQFFGPGTRLTVL.

Points on this clonotype: This may be a read error: a much more frequent sequence differs by one nucleotide. The CDR3 reads CSAGPRARNTQYF. CDR3 bases: TGCAGCGCCGGGCCCCGGGCTAGGAATACGCAGTATTTT. The chain carries TRBV29-1 and TRBJ2-3; D is unresolved. There are 13 residues in the CDR3. V lost 7 bases to trimming and J lost 7 bases, with 18 bases between them. The germline CDR1 and CDR2 sequences are SQVTM and ANQGSEA.

The V call is TRBV6-2 or TRBV6-3, the J call TRBJ1-3, with a tentative D call TRBD1 (6 bases). Germline lookup yields CDR1 MNHEY and CDR2 SVGEGT. This CDR3 is built from 14 residues. Trimming took off 6 bases at V and 7 bases at J, with 16 bases between the two ends. CDR3 loop: CASRPYRERNTIYF. DNA for the CDR3: TGTGCCAGCAGACCGTACAGGGAGAGGAACACCATATATTTT.

The chain is built from TRBV7-9 and TRBJ1-1; 8 bases fit TRBD1. Germline CDR1 reads SEHNR; CDR2 reads FQNEAQ (reference sequence). V trimming: 5 bases; J trimming: 7 bases; junction bases outside the gene matches: 9. The CDR3 runs 14 residues. The CDR3 spells CASSKDQGAGEAFF. The CDR3 region has the DNA TGTGCCAGCAGCAAAGACCAGGGGGCTGGTGAAGCTTTCTTT.

The rearrangement uses TRBV28 and TRBJ1-3, with D uncertain. V was trimmed by 2 bases and J by 8 bases, leaving 16 bases between them. This CDR3 comprises 15 residues. Germline CDR1 reads MDHEN; CDR2 reads SYDVKM. CDR3 sequence: CASSLPGGLRDTIYF. The CDR3 region has the DNA TGTGCCAGCAGTTTACCGGGAGGGTTAAGGGACACCATATATTTT.

The CDR3 loop reads CASSFRGAGEQYF. The DNA for the CDR3 is TGTGCCAGCAGCTTTCGGGGGGCAGGCGAGCAGTACTTC. This chain connects TRBV7-9 to TRBJ2-5, with a weak D call TRBD2 (7 bases). The end of the DNA is better explained by TRBJ2-7, so the J call may be wrong. Germline CDR1 and CDR2: SEHNR and FQNEAQ (reference sequence). This CDR3 has 13 residues.

This clonotype was seen a few times. The rearrangement links TRBV3-1 to TRBJ1-4; D unresolved. The CDR3 sequence is 11 residues long. V was clipped by 7 bases and J by 5 bases, with 5 bases between them. Germline V gene sequence: CDR1 LGHDT, CDR2 YNNKEL (reference sequence). The CDR3 region is CASKQNEKLFF. CDR3 nucleotide sequence: TGTGCCAGCAAGCAGAATGAAAAACTGTTTTTT.

In its sample, this clonotype was seen a few times. The V gene is TRBV6-6, the J gene TRBJ1-5, with D perhaps matching TRBD1 (6 bases). This CDR3 has 16 residues. Germline lookup yields CDR1 MNHNY and CDR2 SVGAGI (reference sequence). Trimming removed 0 bases from V and 3 bases from J, with 12 bases in between. CDR3 in DNA: TGTGCCAGCAGTTACTCGAGCGAGGGGGACAATCAGCCCCAGCATTTT. It translates to CASSYSSEGDNQPQHF.

With regard to this clonotype: Germline is not matched at one junction end, which may reflect a read error. The chain has TRBV7-7 and TRBJ2-2, with D perhaps assigned TRBD1 or TRBD2 (5 bases each). This CDR3 has 13 amino acids. The V gene's germline CDR1 is SSHAT and CDR2 FNYEAQ (reference sequence). The CDR3 loop is CASSSTGLGEPFF. CDR3 DNA: TGTGCCAGCAGCTCCACAGGTTTAGGGGAGCCGTTTTTT.

This clonotype came up once. A much larger clone is a single base away; this may be a read error. The chain uses TRBV29-1 and TRBJ2-1; D uncertain. The CDR3 is 13 amino acids. The germline CDR1 and CDR2 sequences are SQVTM and ANQGSEA. Trimming removed 5 bases from V and 7 bases from J, with 15 bases in between. For the CDR3, the DNA is TGCAGCGTTCCCGAGATCAACACGAATGAGCAGTTCTTC. This gives the protein CSVPEINTNEQFF.

Of note for this clonotype: The junction and the germline gene differ at one end; a read error may be behind it. V is TRBV11-2 and J is TRBJ2-1; D is uncertain. CDR3 size: 15 residues. CDR1 and CDR2 (germline): SGHAT, FQNNGV. This CDR3 is CASTRRVGALGEQLF. The CDR3 bases are TGTGCCAGCACCCGAAGGGTGGGTGCCCTGGGTGAGCAGTTATTC.